Listed below are T cell receptor beta chains from one sample, sequenced in a study of shared clonotypes between healthy human individuals. Only in-frame clones appear in the TCRdb table, and some are missing; sequencing was by immunoSEQ multiplex PCR. Among approximately 1,500,000 clones listed, 95% to 99% were seen once. Sequencing used naive CD4+ T cells sorted from blood. The receptors stem from a man aged 30 to 45 in good health. CDR3s leave out the opening cysteine and the closing phenylalanine or tryptophan. Size values are once, few and many counts, or a class for expanded clones, and some rows have none.

V gene	clone size	J gene	CDR3 protein
TRBV5-1	NA	TRBJ1-2	ASSGSANYGYT
TRBV28	NA	TRBJ2-7	ASSLDFHEQY
TRBV6-5	NA	TRBJ2-1	ASSYVGLAGIEQF
TRBV27	once	TRBJ1-2	ASSLTANQNYGYT
TRBV28	NA	TRBJ2-3	ASSPTWTDLTDTQY
TRBV5-1	NA	TRBJ2-3	ASSLGTSGRIIDTQY
TRBV7-9	NA	TRBJ1-5	ASSSSGTGSNQPQH
TRBV28	NA	TRBJ1-5	ASSATRGTYSNQPQH
TRBV7-2	NA	TRBJ1-2	ASSLVVWAQDYGYT
TRBV11-2	once	TRBJ2-7	ASSLGGGSVGEQY
TRBV7-2	NA	TRBJ1-1	ASSPRTGMGTEAF
TRBV18	NA	TRBJ2-1	ASSVRGHEQF
TRBV7-9	NA	TRBJ2-1	ASSSGQGTNNEQF
TRBV2	NA	TRBJ2-3	ASIRTALGTDTQY
TRBV6-5	NA	TRBJ1-2	ASSSSSTDYGYT
TRBV18	NA	TRBJ2-2	ASSTTAGTVVTGELF
TRBV28	NA	TRBJ1-2	ASSLGLRGLANYGYT
TRBV5-4	NA	TRBJ2-6	ASIVFSEADPSGANVLT
TRBV2	NA	TRBJ2-3	ASSWAGVTDTQY
TRBV2	NA	TRBJ2-7	ASSADSGYEQY
TRBV28	NA	TRBJ2-7	ASSQVGQFSDEQY
TRBV5-4	once	TRBJ2-7	ASSHGALSYEQY